This T cell receptor beta chain originates from a study of cytomegalovirus exposure and HLA in healthy donors (dated 2017 in TCRdb). As for the study more broadly: An earlier analysis of some 620 of the donors reported 276 Gb of sequence data and 117 million unique TCR beta sequences obtained from 150 million to 200 million T cells. The study aimed to test whether cataloging public T cell receptors could reveal signatures of past pathogen exposure. Roughly 300 gigabases of sequencing data and 75 million to 85 million unique TCR sequences made up an early release that covered some 640 HLA-typed donors. A separate validation cohort of some 130 different subjects was used in addition to the 666-subject first cohort. Genome-wide SNP genotypes for about three fifths of the roughly 670 donors were used in a later genetic analysis, which treated that subset as a discovery cohort. The study profiled the T cell repertoires of about 640 subjects by immunosequencing and related them to cytomegalovirus serostatus. HLA typing included class I and class II loci at four-digit resolution. To decide whether each TCR beta V gene segment behaved as functional or pseudogenic, an earlier analysis of 587 of the donors relied on high-throughput TCR beta sequencing. To study patterns of TCR occurrence, a later analysis re-analyzed previously published TCR beta repertoires from 666 donors and added high-resolution HLA genotyping. Typing coverage varied by locus: roughly 620-640 donors for A, B, C, DRB1 and DQB1; 522 for DQA1; nearly 610 for DPA1; more than 450 for DPB1. Rather than drawing on any new phenotypic data, the later analysis identified candidate immune exposures from TCR beta sequences and the way those sequences occurred across donors. The study combined high-throughput TCR immunosequencing, statistical association of individual TCRs with disease status, and machine learning to predict cytomegalovirus infection status. About five DR-DQ haplotypes were handled as single units for association and clustering because linkage in the cohort was strong. The genetic ancestry cluster associated with self-reported Caucasian donors included about four fifths of the 398 genotyped donors. Across 300 to 400 genotyped donors of the cohort, an average of roughly 230,000 unique TCR beta nucleotide sequences per donor were sequenced, and about a sixth of those sequences were non-productive. Donor age, sex, ethnicity and CMV serostatus were collected together with the repertoire data. All discovery cohort repertoires had been generated using a single sequencing platform. What the study reported, not specific to this receptor: Cytomegalovirus status was reported to be diagnosed by the classifier with high specificity and sensitivity in both the original and validation cohorts. In a later genetic analysis, fewer N-insertions in productive TCRs were reported among donors in an Asian-associated ancestry cluster than the approximately 670-donor mean. The earlier analysis of 587 of the donors excluded roughly 17 rarely observed V segments, including chromosome 9 orphons, because counts were too low. In the study, 150 to 200 TCR beta chains were listed as associated with cytomegalovirus. An association between a missense DCLRE1C variant and V-gene and J-gene trimming of TCR beta chains was found in a later genetic analysis and replicated in an independent cohort. A later analysis found that most CMV-associated TCR beta chains appeared HLA-restricted, with HLA associations seemingly driven largely by CMV exposure. A further reported finding was that TCR beta sequences accurately predicted the HLA-A and HLA-B alleles for most subjects in the first cohort. In vitro tests confirmed that a few of the cytomegalovirus-associated TCR beta chains recognize cytomegalovirus antigens. Most TCR sequences were seen in very few donors, while some public TCRs were found in many individuals. Some IMGT-functional V segments, including TRBV6-2 and TRBV6-3, could not be distinguished by the 87-base-pair reads and were therefore excluded. In a later analysis, some 17,000 TCR beta sequences were associated with specific HLA alleles at a false discovery rate of 0.05. When HLA alleles, especially DR and DQ, strongly co-occurred, attributing TCR associations to individual alleles was difficult. A cluster of highly shared sequence variants was judged likely to represent a technical artifact of the sequencing pipeline. This cohort had only TCR beta chains sequenced, and the lack of alpha or paired-chain data limited which features could be detected. Because HLA typing was unavailable for some donors at each locus, only the typed subset was used in association tests. A later analysis reported that several top co-occurrence clusters appeared linked to parvovirus B19, influenza, CMV and Epstein-Barr virus. In a later analysis, the rate of TCR association differed among HLA loci, with DRB1 alleles having the most associated TCRs and HLA-C alleles having the fewest. The only immune exposure information available for the cohort was CMV serostatus. Correlated functional status among segregating V segments might be attributable to linkage disequilibrium, but an unknown experimental factor could not be ruled out. Roughly uniform sequencing depth across donors was assumed in presence/absence analyses, although this assumption may not hold. Broadly in line with IMGT annotations, most TCR beta V segments showed up in productive rearrangements about 90% or about 30% of the time in an earlier analysis of under 700 of the donors. The authors suggested that the approach could potentially be generalized to other disease states and immunological phenotypes. A later analysis found that HLA-associated TCR beta chains were more clonally expanded and had lower generation probabilities than equally common non-associated chains.

Libraries were built with the immunoSEQ multiplex PCR assay. For the multiplex PCR, a mixture combining 60 forward primers for TCR Vbeta segments and 13 reverse primers for TCR Jbeta segments was used. Amplification of the CDR3 region of rearranged TCR beta genes was performed with a multiplex PCR assay on genomic DNA. The amplified TCR beta libraries were sequenced on the Illumina HiSeq System as 87-base-pair reads. On the study's bioinformatics: A later analysis tallied around 80 million unique TCR beta chains across the 700 or so repertoires, and some 10 million of those chains were shared by two or more donors. Raw reads were error-corrected and collapsed into unique sequences by a nearest-neighbor algorithm in which closely related sequences were merged to remove PCR and sequencing errors. V, D and J gene segments were assigned by aligning CDR3 sequences to IMGT reference sequences. Each retained sequence needed at least a six-nucleotide match to both a V gene segment and a J gene segment. A rearrangement was called productive if the CDR3 had no stop codons and remained in frame with V and J, and every other rearrangement was called non-productive. CDR3 was defined by IMGT convention, running from the second conserved V-encoded cysteine to the conserved J-encoded phenylalanine. Sequences without an unambiguous match to a single V gene segment were excluded from the earlier analysis of over 500 of the donors. In an earlier analysis of 450 to 750 of the donors, a V segment was called functional when productive rearrangements were above 56.7%, and segregating when the standard deviation between donors exceeded 5%. A statistical classification framework was built for diagnosing cytomegalovirus status from the catalog of TCR beta chain sequences. A later analysis assigned V and J genes by comparing TCR nucleotide sequences with IMGT/GENE-DB human TR gene sequences. The TCRdist pipeline was used in a later analysis to assign CDR3 sequences and most-parsimonious VDJ recombination scenarios. In a later analysis, every TCR beta chain was defined by the combination of its CDR3 amino acid sequence and its V-gene family, and reads without a unique V-gene family were dropped. To address suspected cross-contamination and a sequencing artifact, a later analysis removed some 620 highly shared, low-generation-probability nucleotide sequences. For each public chain, a later analysis derived a clonal expansion index from normalized ranks of inferred template counts within each repertoire. Generation probabilities in a later analysis came from a VDJ recombination model fitted to out-of-frame rearrangements, and those results were checked against IGoR. In a later analysis, TCR-TCR, TCR-HLA and TCR-CMV co-occurrence was scored with hypergeometric tests, and a repertoire-size bias correction was applied to TCR pairs. To estimate false discovery rates, a later analysis permuted the HLA or CMV assignments 20 times. In a later analysis, co-occurring TCRs were grouped with DBSCAN, and TCRdist sequence similarity was added when clustering was performed within HLA-allele-positive subsets. Repertoires with fewer than 30,000 or more than 120,000 public chains, plus five repertoires with anomalous nucleotide sharing, were excluded from co-occurrence clustering. As stored in TCRdb, this immuneACCESS dataset retains in-frame rearrangements with V and J assigned. A fraction of the clones does not appear; measured against another copy, unresolved V genes explain less than half of the discrepancy, and the remainder lacks a known reason. V and J calls and clone size are as listed in that table; D and trimming were resolved from the DNA. This sample comprises 150,000 to 200,000 clones, approximately 85% of them detected only once. The ten biggest clones cover approximately 9.4% of the sample.

The CDR3 covers 14 residues, taking in both the cysteine and the phenylalanine. Only CDR3 DNA is held: 42 bases, read in frame from base 1. The germline V gene provides CDR1 SGHTA and CDR2 FQGNSA. At the junction V is shortened by 5 bases and J by 6 bases; bases outside the gene matches: 10. As regards this clone: Its antigen remains undetermined. No base-level quality is on record; no much larger clone is a single base apart.

The cohort comprised 550 to 700 healthy bone marrow donors. At the time of sampling, all cohort members were nominally healthy, though unrecorded immune exposures were likely present. The donor tested CMV seropositive, placing the donor among the 250 to 350 seropositive members of the cohort. Every donor gave a peripheral blood sample, and the peripheral blood mononuclear cells from that sample were used for TCR beta sequencing. Genomic DNA extraction from the blood cell samples was performed with the Qiagen DNeasy Blood Extraction Kit. The sequence joins TRBV7-2 to TRBJ2-7; 7 nucleotides in the junction match TRBD2. Sequenced input: PBMCs. The sequence was collected from a man aged 18 to 30 in good health and CMV-seropositive. This receptor has the CDR3 CASSPFAGVGEQYF. Read as DNA, the sequence is TGTGCCAGCAGCCCCTTTGCGGGGGTCGGCGAGCAGTACTTC.